The 27 T cell receptor beta chains presented below share a single source sample, sequenced in a study of blood T cell repertoires in COVID-19. Measured with immunoSEQ multiplex PCR; TCRdb has only the in-frame clones, and not every one. The profile shows 300,000 to 350,000 clones, roughly 90% of them singletons. Material: peripheral blood. The receptors come from a young man with active or convalescent COVID-19.

V usage is TRBV3-1 (or the pseudogene TRBV3-2) and J usage is TRBJ2-1; 11 bases agree with TRBD2. In germline, CDR1 is LGHDT, CDR2 YNNKEL (reference sequence). The CDR3 runs 15 residues. After removal of 7 bases from V and 7 bases from J, the junction contained 9 bases not matched to a gene. This CDR3 is CASTHLAGGRNEQFF. The CDR3 coding sequence is TGTGCCAGCACGCACTTAGCGGGGGGGCGAAATGAGCAGTTCTTC.

This chain uses TRBV18 with TRBJ2-7; D uncertain. V lost 3 bases, J lost 5 bases, and 11 bases lay in between. The germline V gene has CDR1 KGHSH and CDR2 LQKENI. This CDR3 has 13 residues. The CDR3 loop is CASSPQTENEQYF. CDR3 bases: TGTGCCAGCTCACCCCAAACAGAGAACGAGCAGTACTTC. Using reference TRBV18 and TRBJ2-7 for the parts outside the CDR3, the full variable domain is NAGVMQNPRHLVRRRGQEARLRCSPMKGHSHVYWYRQLPEEGLKFMVYLQKENIIDESGMPKERFSAEFPKEGPSILRIQQVVRGDSAAYFCASSPQTENEQYFGPGTRLTVT.

The chain combines TRBV5-1 with TRBJ1-5; TRBD1 matches 11 bases. Per the germline V gene, CDR1 is SGHRS and CDR2 is YFSETQ. V was pared by 5 bases and J by 7 bases, with 8 bases of the junction left unmatched. The CDR3 has 15 amino acids. DNA for the CDR3: TGCGCCAGCAGATTAGGACAGGGGGCTTGGCAGCCCCAGCATTTT. Translating it yields CASRLGQGAWQPQHF.

The rearrangement joins TRBV4-1 to TRBJ2-5; 7 nucleotides agree with TRBD2. CDR3 length: 17 amino acids. Germline lookup yields CDR1 MGHRA and CDR2 YSYEKL. Unmatched junction bases numbered 14, after V lost 0 bases and J lost 7 bases. CDR3 nucleotide sequence: TGCGCCAGCAGCCAAGAGCGTTCTAGCGGAAACCCAGGGACCCAGTACTTC. The encoded protein is CASSQERSSGNPGTQYF.

The chain uses TRBV7-4 and TRBJ1-4; D call uncertain. Germline-derived CDR1 and CDR2 are SGHVT and SQSDAQ. Trimming cost V 4 bases and J 4 bases, with 10 bases left between them. CDR3 length: 14 amino acids. The CDR3 DNA reads as TGTGCCAGCAGCTCTAGCAGAAGTAATGAAAAACTGTTTTTT. Residues: CASSSSRSNEKLFF.

The chain couples TRBV24-1 to TRBJ2-5; the match to TRBD1 covers 9 bases. The V segment lost 0 bases and the J segment 4 bases; nucleotides outside the gene matches: 5. The CDR3 has 16 residues. CDR1 KGHDR and CDR2 SFDVKD come from the germline V gene. CDR3 residues: CATSDLGQGLGETQYF. In nucleotides, the CDR3 is TGTGCCACCAGTGATTTGGGACAGGGGTTGGGAGAGACCCAGTACTTC.

The chain links TRBV6-5 to TRBJ1-1; TRBD1 is a possible D gene (6 bases). V was shortened by 6 bases and J by 6 bases, with 17 bases between the two germline ends. Germline CDR1 and CDR2: MNHEY and SVGAGI. This CDR3 is built from 14 residues. The CDR3 DNA sequence: TGTGCCAGCAGGACCAGGGGTTTTCTTCCTGAAGCTTTCTTT. It specifies CASRTRGFLPEAFF.

In this sample, this clone turned up once. The genes are TRBV24-1 and TRBJ2-5; 8 bases are a match to TRBD1. The CDR3 sequence is 12 residues long. In germline, CDR1 is KGHDR, CDR2 SFDVKD. Unmatched junction bases numbered 6, after V lost 4 bases and J lost 12 bases. CDR3 coding DNA: TGTGCCACCAGTGACAGACAGGGGCGAAAGTACTTC. Protein product: CATSDRQGRKYF.

This clone was detected only once. The CDR3 loop is CASSLTGTGKFEDTQYF. In DNA, the CDR3 is TGTGCCAGCAGCCTCACCGGGACAGGGAAGTTTGAAGATACGCAGTATTTT. The chain combines TRBV7-9 with TRBJ2-3, with 9 bases fitting TRBD1. Germline CDR1 is SEHNR and CDR2 is FQNEAQ (reference sequence). The V segment lost 5 bases and the J segment 5 bases; nucleotides outside the gene matches: 14. This CDR3 has 17 residues.

The chain uses TRBV5-8 and TRBJ2-5, with D maybe TRBD2 (6 bases). The germline gives CDR1 SGHTS, CDR2 YDEGEE. V gave up 2 bases and J gave up 5 bases, with 13 bases separating them. The CDR3 sequence is 14 residues long. Here the CDR3 DNA reads TGTGCCAGCAGCTTACAACTAGCTGCGGAGACCCAGTACTTC. It translates to CASSLQLAAETQYF. Variable domain in full (rest from reference TRBV5-8 and TRBJ2-5): EAGVTQSPTHLIKTRGQQATLRCSPISGHTSVYWYQQALGLGLQFLLWYDEGEERNRGNFPPRFSGRQFPNYSSELNVNALELEDSALYLCASSLQLAAETQYFGPGTRLLVL.

The chain joins TRBV7-8 to TRBJ2-7, with TRBD1 as a possible D gene (5 bases). The CDR3 length is 18 residues. CDR1 is SGHVS, CDR2 FQNEAQ, per germline. With 5 bases removed from V and 7 bases from J, the gap between germline ends came to 30 bases. The DNA for the CDR3 is TGTGCCAGCAGCCCTCCCACCTATAACCCGGCCAGGGTACTGGAGCAGTACTTC. It translates to CASSPPTYNPARVLEQYF.

This sequence joins TRBV28 and TRBJ2-1, with 7 bases lining up with TRBD2. The germline V gene has CDR1 MDHEN and CDR2 SYDVKM. This CDR3 region has 15 residues. V lost 1 base to trimming and J lost 5 bases; unmatched junction nucleotides: 5. The DNA for the CDR3 is TGTGCCAGCAGTTTATCGGCTAGCGGTAACAATGAGCAGTTCTTC. Protein sequence: CASSLSASGNNEQFF.

The J gene is TRBJ1-5, the V gene TRBV27; TRBD1 matches at 8 bases. CDR1 MNHEY and CDR2 SMNVEV come from the germline V gene (reference sequence). With V trimmed by 2 bases and J by 1 base, 4 bases remained unmatched. The CDR3 covers 16 residues. CDR3 sequence reads: CASSLGTGGSNQPQHF. CDR3 nucleotides: TGTGCCAGCAGTTTAGGCACAGGGGGAAGCAATCAGCCCCAGCATTTT.

The CDR3 region has the DNA TGTGCCAGCAGCCAAGGCAACTATCTATCGGACTACGAGCAGTACTTC. Translating gives CASSQGNYLSDYEQYF. The V call is TRBV3-1 (or the pseudogene TRBV3-2), the J call TRBJ2-7; D remains unclear. V gave up 1 base and J gave up 3 bases, with 16 bases separating them. The length of the CDR3 is 16 residues. In germline, CDR1 is LGHDT, CDR2 YNNKEL (reference sequence).

This clone was seen more than once but under ten times. The V gene is TRBV2, the J gene TRBJ1-4, with 9 bases that match TRBD1. This CDR3 has 15 residues. Germline CDR1 SNHLY, CDR2 FYNNEI. Trimming took 4 bases from V and 8 from J; bases not matched to a gene: 8. CDR3 loop: CASSAFGTGNEKLFF. The CDR3, as DNA: TGTGCCAGCAGTGCGTTCGGGACAGGGAACGAAAAACTGTTTTTT.

V usage is TRBV27 and J usage is TRBJ2-3, with TRBD2 matching 7 bases. The length of the CDR3 is 17 residues. Germline V CDR1 and CDR2: MNHEY, SMNVEV (reference sequence). V lost 5 bases, J lost 0 bases, and 11 bases stayed unmatched. CDR3 protein: CASSPLASGASTDTQYF. The CDR3 DNA sequence: TGTGCCAGCAGTCCCCTGGCTAGCGGAGCGAGCACAGATACGCAGTATTTT.

This chain links TRBV6-6 with TRBJ2-1; D perhaps matches TRBD1 (6 bases). Germline CDR1 MNHNY, CDR2 SVGAGI (reference sequence). The CDR3 is 13 amino acids. Trimming removed 4 bases from V and 7 bases from J, with 11 bases in between. CDR3 nucleotides: TGTGCCAGCAGTTTGCCAGGGGAAAATGAGCAGTTCTTC. Its translation: CASSLPGENEQFF.

The chain has TRBV27 and TRBJ1-3; D possibly corresponds to TRBD1 (6 bases). This CDR3 comprises 14 residues. V was clipped by 3 bases and J by 2 bases, with 8 bases between them. Germline values: CDR1 MNHEY, CDR2 SMNVEV (reference sequence). The chain's CDR3 is CASSFTGTGNTIYF. CDR3 DNA: TGTGCCAGCAGTTTCACAGGGACTGGAAACACCATATATTTT.

Only a few counts were recorded for this clone. The rearrangement uses TRBV5-1 and TRBJ1-5; TRBD1 matches at 7 bases. The CDR3 spans 13 residues. The V segment lost 4 bases and the J segment 6 bases; nucleotides outside the gene matches: 4. Germline CDR1 is SGHRS and CDR2 is YFSETQ. CDR3 nucleotides: TGCGCCAGCAGCCCATCAGGGGGTCAGCCCCAGCATTTT. Translating it yields CASSPSGGQPQHF.

The rearrangement uses TRBV6-6 and TRBJ2-7; 8 bases match TRBD1. CDR1 is MNHNY and CDR2 is SVGAGI in the germline V gene (reference sequence). V shed 2 bases, J shed 7 bases, and the junction held 7 bases outside the gene matches. The CDR3 sequence is 14 residues long. The CDR3 DNA is TGTGCCAGCAGTTACGGGACAGGAGGTTTAGAGCAGTACTTC. Protein: CASSYGTGGLEQYF.

The table lists this clone with a few counts. V and J are TRBV27 and TRBJ1-3; no definite D call. Germline CDR1 and CDR2: MNHEY and SMNVEV (reference sequence). Trimming removed 3 bases from V and 6 bases from J, with 12 bases in between. CDR3 length: 14 residues. CDR3 sequence reads: CASSLNSLANTIYF. The CDR3 region has the DNA TGTGCCAGCAGTTTGAACAGTCTAGCAAACACCATATATTTT.

V usage is TRBV27 and J usage is TRBJ1-1, with a tentative D call TRBD1 (6 bases). Germline-derived CDR1 and CDR2 are MNHEY and SMNVEV (reference sequence). CDR3 length: 14 amino acids. Trimming stripped 7 bases from V and 3 bases from J, with 15 bases between. The chain's CDR3 is CASTPVTGDTEAFF. For the CDR3, the DNA is TGTGCCAGCACCCCGGTGACAGGTGACACTGAAGCTTTCTTT.

The V gene is TRBV5-1, the J gene TRBJ2-6; 8 bases fit TRBD2. The CDR3 length is 19 residues. From germline, CDR1 is SGHRS and CDR2 YFSETQ. The V segment lost 4 bases and the J segment 0 bases; nucleotides outside the gene matches: 12. The CDR3 region is CASSPPSGRYSSGANVLTF. The CDR3 bases are TGCGCCAGCAGCCCGCCAAGCGGGAGATACAGCTCTGGGGCCAACGTCCTGACTTTC.

V and J are TRBV18 and TRBJ2-3, with TRBD2 matching 7 bases. Unmatched junction bases numbered 9, after V lost 3 bases and J lost 3 bases. The CDR3 consists of 16 residues. Germline V lookup: CDR1 KGHSH, CDR2 LQKENI. The CDR3 bases are TGTGCCAGCTCACCCTCCTGGGCGGGGGAAACAGATACGCAGTATTTT. Amino acids: CASSPSWAGETDTQYF.

This rearrangement joins TRBV11-2 to TRBJ1-6; 8 bases match TRBD1. V was pared by 5 bases and J by 10 bases, with 7 bases of the junction left unmatched. The length of the CDR3 is 14 residues. The germline gives CDR1 SGHAT, CDR2 FQNNGV. Written as DNA, the CDR3 is TGTGCCAGCAGCGAGGGACAGGTCGGATCACCCCTCCACTTT. Translation: CASSEGQVGSPLHF.

This clone appeared a few times. The J gene is TRBJ1-6, the V gene TRBV21-1; TRBD1, the table's D call, lacks a check against the DNA. TRBV21-1 is given as a pseudogene. The CDR3 length is 16 residues. This CDR3 is CASSKEWGAGRSPLHF. The CDR3 DNA is TGTGCCAGCAGCAAAGAGTGGGGCGCAGGGCGATCACCCCTCCACTTT.

The rearrangement uses TRBV11-2 and TRBJ1-2; 7 bases align to TRBD1. V dropped 2 bases and J dropped 8; count of bases not matched to a gene: 14. The length of the CDR3 is 16 residues. CDR1 and CDR2 (germline): SGHAT, FQNNGV. The CDR3: CASSLQRTYRGYGYTF. In DNA form, the CDR3 reads TGTGCCAGCAGCTTACAACGAACTTACAGGGGATACGGCTACACCTTC.